One sample yielded the 21 T cell receptor beta chains listed below, sequenced in a study of identical twins. MiXCR was run by TCRdb on the 5' RACE reads, yielding one entry per CDR3 protein. Altogether a few hundred thousand distinct CDR3 sequences are present, roughly 8.7% being singletons, with the ten largest covering about 3%. This sample was also put to use in a study of yellow fever vaccine responses in identical twins.

Source material: CD8+ T cells sorted from blood. The receptors originated from a young woman in good health.

This clonotype was counted between two and nine times. V is TRBV7-9 and J is TRBJ2-7; the D gene is possibly TRBD1 (5 bases). CDR1 is SEHNR and CDR2 is FQNEAQ in the germline V gene (reference sequence). The CDR3 is 13 amino acids. Trimming left V 6 bases short and J 1 base short, with 10 bases between. The DNA of the CDR3 is TGTGCCAGCAGTAAGACAGATTCCTACGAGCAGTACTTC. This sequence encodes CASSKTDSYEQYF.

The V gene is TRBV6-2 or TRBV6-3, the J gene TRBJ2-3, with TRBD2 as a possible D gene (5 bases). V lost 4 bases and J 6 bases, leaving 11 bases between the germline ends. This CDR3 has 13 residues. The germline CDR1 and CDR2 sequences are MNHEY and SVGEGT. The CDR3 DNA follows: TGTGCCAGCAGTTTAATAAGGGAGGATACGCAGTATTTT. The encoded protein is CASSLIREDTQYF.

The rearrangement uses TRBV4-1 and TRBJ1-2; possible D gene TRBD1, 5 bases. CDR1 is MGHRA, CDR2 YSYEKL, per germline. The V end lost 0 bases, the J end lost 4 bases, and 9 bases lay between the germline ends. This CDR3 is 14 amino acids long. CDR3 DNA sequence: TGCGCCAGCAGCCAAGAAACAGGATTCTATGGCTACACCTTC. Translating gives CASSQETGFYGYTF.

The chain combines TRBV11-2 with TRBJ2-5; 9 bases are a match to TRBD2. The CDR3 has 15 residues. Germline CDR1 SGHAT, CDR2 FQNNGV. With 5 bases clipped from V and 4 bases from J, the junction kept 8 bases outside the gene matches. CDR3 loop: CASSRIAGVGETQYF. CDR3 DNA sequence: TGTGCCAGCAGCCGCATAGCGGGAGTGGGAGAGACCCAGTACTTC.

J is TRBJ2-7 and V is TRBV11-2; either TRBD1 or TRBD2 may fit D (6 bases each). CDR1 and CDR2 (germline): SGHAT, FQNNGV. CDR3 length: 13 amino acids. Trimming cost V 6 bases and J 2 bases, with 11 bases left between them. Here the CDR3 DNA reads TGTGCCAGCAGTTACGGGGGCGCCTACGAGCAGTACTTC. As protein: CASSYGGAYEQYF.

CDR3 sequence reads: CASRGSGYNEQFF. The DNA of the CDR3 is TGTGCCAGCAGGGGTTCGGGCTACAATGAGCAGTTCTTC. The chain recombines TRBV7-9 with TRBJ2-1; D gene uncertain. Trimming took 6 bases from V and 3 from J, leaving 9 bases between them. Germline V lookup: CDR1 SEHNR, CDR2 FQNEAQ (reference sequence). This CDR3 region has 13 residues. The whole variable domain, filled in from reference TRBV7-9 and TRBJ2-1, reads DTGVSQNPRHKITKRGQNVTFRCDPISEHNRLYWYRQTLGQGPEFLTYFQNEAQLEKSRLLSDRFSAERPKGSFSTLEIQRTEQGDSAMYLCASRGSGYNEQFFGPGTRLTVL.

In its sample, this clonotype was seen a few times. J is TRBJ2-7 and V is TRBV4-1, with TRBD2 as a possible D gene (7 bases). This CDR3 contains 15 residues. CDR1 MGHRA and CDR2 YSYEKL come from the germline V gene. V lost 4 bases to trimming and J lost 3 bases, with 16 bases between them. CDR3 residues: CASSPEEGGYYEQYF. The CDR3 DNA reads as TGCGCCAGCAGCCCGGAAGAGGGGGGGTACTACGAGCAGTACTTC.

The V and J genes are TRBV7-2 and TRBJ2-3, with 12 bases fitting TRBD2. The CDR3 runs to 15 residues. The V gene's germline CDR1 is SGHTA and CDR2 FQGNSA. With V trimmed by 3 bases and J by 9 bases, 7 bases remained unmatched. DNA of the CDR3: TGTGCCAGCAGCTTGGCTAGCGGGGGGGCGGAGACGCAGTATTTT. Translation gives CASSLASGGAETQYF.

The rearrangement uses TRBV11-2 and TRBJ2-6; 7 bases are shared with TRBD1. The length of the CDR3 is 16 residues. CDR1 is SGHAT, CDR2 FQNNGV, per germline. Trimming took 5 bases from V and 0 from J; bases not matched to a gene: 4. CDR3 DNA sequence: TGTGCCAGCAGCCGGGGACAGTTCTCTGGGGCCAACGTCCTGACTTTC. Translation: CASSRGQFSGANVLTF. The full variable domain, rest sourced from reference TRBV11-2 and TRBJ2-6, is EAGVAQSPRYKIIEKRQSVAFWCNPISGHATLYWYQQILGQGPKLLIQFQNNGVVDDSQLPKDRFSAERLKGVDSTLKIQPAKLEDSAVYLCASSRGQFSGANVLTFGAGSRLTVL.

This clonotype was observed a handful of times. The J gene is TRBJ2-1, the V gene TRBV7-8, with 8 nucleotides matching TRBD1. Trimming cost V 10 bases and J 4 bases; bases outside gene matches: 6. The CDR3 loop spans 13 amino acids. Per the germline V gene, CDR1 is SGHVS and CDR2 is FQNEAQ. This CDR3 reads CATTGTGYNEQFF. CDR3 nucleotide sequence: TGTGCCACAACCGGGACAGGATACAATGAGCAGTTCTTC.

This clonotype occurred a few times. The chain has TRBV9 and TRBJ2-3; D gene unclear. The CDR3 extends over 13 amino acids. V lost 0 bases to trimming and J lost 5 bases, with 7 bases between them. CDR1 and CDR2 (germline): SGDLS, YYNGEE. The CDR3 is CASSVGMGDTQYF. The CDR3 region has the DNA TGTGCCAGCAGCGTAGGAATGGGAGATACGCAGTATTTT.

This clonotype was found a few times. This chain connects TRBV11-2 to TRBJ2-5; D is possibly TRBD1 (5 bases). V lost 11 bases and J 5 bases, leaving 15 bases between the germline ends. This CDR3 comprises 12 residues. CDR1 is SGHAT and CDR2 is FQNNGV in the germline V gene. CDR3 region: CAFSGARETQYF. Here the CDR3 DNA reads TGTGCCTTCAGTGGGGCGAGGGAGACCCAGTACTTC.

This clonotype was counted many times. This chain connects TRBV12-3 or TRBV12-4 to TRBJ2-7; TRBD1 matches at 7 bases. The CDR3 contains 12 residues. Trimming removed 4 bases from V and 6 bases from J; junction bases left unmatched: 3. CDR3 loop: CASSSSGGEQYF. CDR3 sequence (DNA): TGTGCCAGCAGTTCATCAGGGGGCGAGCAGTACTTC.

This clonotype was recorded many times. V gene TRBV5-1 combines with J gene TRBJ2-7; 7 bases match TRBD1. The CDR3 is made up of 12 amino acids. Germline V lookup: CDR1 SGHRS, CDR2 YFSETQ. V gave up 2 bases and J gave up 6 bases; unmatched junction bases: 2. The DNA for the CDR3 is TGCGCCAGCAGCTTTACAGGGGCCGAGCAGTACTTC. Residues: CASSFTGAEQYF.

This clonotype was observed a few times. The rearrangement links TRBV20-1 to TRBJ2-1, with D perhaps matching TRBD2 (6 bases). V lost 6 bases, J lost 0 bases, and 18 bases lay in between. Germline CDR1 and CDR2: DFQATT and SNEGSKA (reference sequence). The CDR3 consists of 16 residues. In DNA form, the CDR3 reads TGCAGTGCCTCCCAAGCGGGTTGGCTCTCCTACAATGAGCAGTTCTTC. Protein sequence: CSASQAGWLSYNEQFF.

The V and J genes are TRBV24-1 and TRBJ2-1; maybe TRBD2 (6 bases). The CDR3 runs to 18 residues. The ends were cut back, 4 bases at V and 1 base at J, with 19 bases in the middle. CDR1 is KGHDR and CDR2 is SFDVKD in the germline V gene. DNA of the CDR3: TGTGCCACCAGTGACAACCGACTAGGTTCTTGGTCCTACAATGAGCAGTTCTTC. Its translation is CATSDNRLGSWSYNEQFF.

This chain connects TRBV6-2 or TRBV6-3 to TRBJ2-2; TRBD1 matches at 7 bases. V shed 9 bases and J 9 bases; nucleotides not matched to a gene: 25. CDR1 is MNHEY and CDR2 is SVGEGT in the germline V gene. The CDR3 runs 18 residues. The CDR3 is CASIAGITLDRPFRELFF. CDR3 nucleotide sequence: TGTGCCAGTATAGCCGGCATAACATTGGACAGGCCCTTCCGGGAGCTGTTTTTT.

This clonotype was picked up a small number of times. The V call is TRBV9, the J call TRBJ1-1; D is undetermined. The CDR3 extends over 15 amino acids. Germline V gene sequence: CDR1 SGDLS, CDR2 YYNGEE. The V and J ends lost 0 bases and 1 base respectively, with 10 bases between them. The CDR3 nucleotides read TGTGCCAGCAGCGTAGCTACGGCTGGGAACACTGAAGCTTTCTTT. Its translation: CASSVATAGNTEAFF.

The chain employs TRBV14 and TRBJ2-3; D uncertain. The CDR3 runs 14 residues. The germline CDR1 and CDR2 sequences are SGHDN and FVKESK. Trimming stripped 4 bases from V and 0 bases from J, with 8 bases between. The CDR3 region has the DNA TGTGCCAGCAGCCCCGTCCCGAGCACAGATACGCAGTATTTT. The encoded protein is CASSPVPSTDTQYF.

This clonotype was seen a handful of times. The chain links TRBV29-1 to TRBJ1-1, with D possibly matching TRBD1 (6 bases). Germline CDR1 is SQVTM and CDR2 is ANQGSEA. The CDR3 has 13 residues. Trimming removed 6 bases at V and 1 base at J, with 12 bases between. CDR3 coding DNA: TGCAGCGTCCGGGGGGCGCCGAACACTGAAGCTTTCTTT. It is translated as CSVRGAPNTEAFF.

The chain has TRBV7-2 and TRBJ2-1; D remains ambiguous. The CDR3 runs to 15 residues. Germline V lookup: CDR1 SGHTA, CDR2 FQGNSA. The V and J ends lost 1 base and 6 bases respectively, with 13 bases between them. The DNA of the CDR3 is TGTGCCAGCAGCTTAGGGGTCAATCCGTCCAATGAGCAGTTCTTC. Its translation is CASSLGVNPSNEQFF. Using reference TRBV7-2 and TRBJ2-1 for the parts outside the CDR3, the full variable domain is GAGVSQSPSNKVTEKGKDVELRCDPISGHTALYWYRQSLGQGLEFLIYFQGNSAPDKSGLPSDRFSAERTGGSVSTLTIQRTQQEDSAVYLCASSLGVNPSNEQFFGPGTRLTVL.